The entry that follows covers one TCR beta chain sequence. TCRdb re-called the 5' RACE reads, yielding one record per CDR3 amino acid sequence without DNA. There are fewer than 200,000 distinct CDR3 sequences in the sample, with over 2.5% held by the top ten. These data are taken from a study of monozygotic twins with inflammatory bowel disease. The CDR3 has 15 residues. Germline V gene data show CDR1 as MDHEN and CDR2 as SYDVKM. Source material: blood. The receptor comes from a human donor with ulcerative colitis or Crohn's disease, or a healthy co-twin of an affected twin (not recorded which). The chain links TRBV28 to TRBJ2-7. The CDR3 loop reads CASSPWGSSIDEQYF.